A selection of T cell receptor beta chains follows, all from one sample in a study of glioma-infiltrating T cells. MiXCR, applied by TCRdb to the multiplex PCR reads, yields one record per CDR3 protein. The sample has some 90,000 distinct CDR3 sequences; about 40% are singletons. Material for sequencing was glioma tissue, nonneoplastic brain tissue, or PBMCs (not recorded which). These receptors were obtained from a human donor with low-grade glioma or glioblastoma, undergoing nonglioma brain surgery, or in good health (not recorded which). Both conserved end residues are part of each CDR3. A D gene is named only where the DNA matches it firmly. Clone size is stated in some rows and not others, as once, few, many or a class when expanded.

TRBD1,.,TRBV6-5,TRBJ1-6,TGTGCCAGCAGTTACTCGCGATCCGGGACAGAGGGTAATTCACCCCTCCGCTTT,CASSYSRSGTEGNSPLRF
.,many,TRBV27,TRBJ1-2,TGTGCCAGCAGTTTAAAAGGGTACTATGGCTACACCTTC,CASSLKGYYGYTF
.,few,TRBV29-1,TRBJ1-2,TGCAGCGCCGGCGGAGGGTTGGGCTATGGCTACACCTTC,CSAGGGLGYGYTF
.,few,TRBV5-6,TRBJ1-4,TGTGCCAGCAGCTTGTATCGGCAGGACAATGAAAAACTGTTTTTT,CASSLYRQDNEKLFF
.,.,TRBV5-4,TRBJ2-3,TGTGCCATCAGCTTGGAGCCTTTAGATACGCAGTCTTTT,CAISLEPLDTQSF
.,many,TRBV7-2,TRBJ2-1,TGTGCCAGCAGCTTAGTTATTAGCGCGAACAATGAGCAGTTCTTC,CASSLVISANNEQFF
.,many,TRBV2,TRBJ2-2,TGTGCCAGCAGTGCAGCAGGCCTCGCGAACACCGGGGAGCTGTTTTTT,CASSAAGLANTGELFF
TRBD2,.,TRBV27,TRBJ2-1,TGTGCCAGCAGTTTAAGGTGGCTAGCGGGAGGATACAATGAGCAGTTCTTC,CASSLRWLAGGYNEQFF
TRBD1,many,TRBV7-8,TRBJ2-7,TGTGCCAGCAGCTCACCGGGACAGGGAGGGGAGCAGCACTTC,CASSSPGQGGEQHF
.,many,TRBV7-2,TRBJ2-2,TGTGCCAGCAGCCCCGACTTTGACACCGGGGAGCTGTTTTTT,CASSPDFDTGELFF
.,many,TRBV7-2,TRBJ2-5,TGTGCCAGCAGCCCCAGACAGTTACGAGAGACCCAGTACTTC,CASSPRQLRETQYF
.,many,TRBV7-9,TRBJ1-6,TGTGCCAGCAGCCCCATATCAGTCCTTTCCAGAGGAGATTCACCCCTCCACTTT,CASSPISVLSRGDSPLHF
.,many,TRBV2,TRBJ2-3,TGTGCCAGCAGTGTACCGGGAGTCTCGACAGATACGCAGTATTTT,CASSVPGVSTDTQYF
.,many,TRBV7-9,TRBJ2-5,TGTGCCAGCAGCTCGACGAAAAAGTACCAAGAGACCCAGTACTTC,CASSSTKKYQETQYF
.,many,TRBV5-1,TRBJ1-1,TGCGCCAGCAGCTTGTCCCAGGGGCCCACTGAAGCTTTCTTT,CASSLSQGPTEAFF
TRBD1,medium-sized,TRBV27,TRBJ2-7,TGTGCCAGCAGTTCTAGTGCCGGGACAGTCAGCTTC,CASSSSAGTVSF
.,many,TRBV7-8,TRBJ2-2,TGTGCCAGCAGCCAGGCAGGGTACACCGGGGAGCTGTTTTTT,CASSQAGYTGELFF
.,many,TRBV4-1,TRBJ2-6,TGCGCCAGCAGCCAAGAAGGCTCTGGGGCCAACGTCCTGACTTTC,CASSQEGSGANVLTF
TRBD1,.,TRBV13,TRBJ2-4,TGTGCCAGCAGCATACAGGGGTGGGGTGGTGCAAAAAACATTCAGTACTTC,CASSIQGWGGAKNIQYF
.,few,TRBV6-9,TRBJ2-7,TGTGCCAGCAGTTATCTTAGCCCGCCCAGCGAGCAGTACTTC,CASSYLSPPSEQYF
TRBD1,many,TRBV28,TRBJ2-1,TGTGCCAGCAGGGGACAGGGGGCATATGAGCAGTTCTTC,CASRGQGAYEQFF
.,.,TRBV14,TRBJ1-1,TGTGCCAGCAGCCAAGAATGGGGGGGCACTGAAGCTTTCTTT,CASSQEWGGTEAFF
TRBD1,.,TRBV18,TRBJ2-3,TGTGCCAGCATACCCCGGGACAGGGGGCCTGATACGCAGTATTTT,CASIPRDRGPDTQYF
.,many,TRBV6-1,TRBJ2-7,TGTGCCAGCCGAGGGACCTCGCCAGCCGAGCAGTACTTC,CASRGTSPAEQYF
TRBD1,.,TRBV20-1,TRBJ2-7,TGCAGTGCAACCGGGACAGGGGGCTTTGGTGACGAGCAGTACTTC,CSATGTGGFGDEQYF
.,many,TRBV6-1,TRBJ2-7,TGTGCCAGCAGTTCTAACTCCTACGAGCAGTACTTC,CASSSNSYEQYF
.,many,TRBV7-2,TRBJ2-3,TGTGCCAGCAGCTTCGGGCACACAGATACGCAGTATTTT,CASSFGHTDTQYF
.,.,TRBV5-1,TRBJ1-2,TGCGCCAGCAGCGAAGATTGTGATACGGAACTCGATGGCTGCACCTTC,CASSEDCDTELDGCTF
.,.,TRBV29-1,TRBJ2-7,TGCAGCGTTGAAGACTGGGCTAAGAACGGGCAGTACTTC,CSVEDWAKNGQYF
.,many,TRBV3-1,TRBJ2-1,TGTGCCAGCAGCCAAGAGACAGAAAACTACAATGAGCAGTTCTTC,CASSQETENYNEQFF
.,many,TRBV5-1,TRBJ1-4,TGCGCCAGCAGCTTGACAGGGAAAGGAACTAATGAAAAACTGTTTTTT,CASSLTGKGTNEKLFF
.,many,TRBV7-2,TRBJ1-2,TGTGCCAGCAGCCCCCCTACAGGGATTACTCGGGTTGGTGGCTACACCTTC,CASSPPTGITRVGGYTF
TRBD2,.,TRBV7-2,TRBJ2-1,TGTGCCAGCAGCCTTAGACTAGCGGGAGGAGGGTATGAGCAGTTCTTC,CASSLRLAGGGYEQFF
.,many,TRBV27,TRBJ2-5,TGTGCCAGCAGTCGCCCCGGAGGTAAAGAGACCCAGTACTTC,CASSRPGGKETQYF
.,many,TRBV7-3,TRBJ1-2,TGTGCCAGCAGCTCAGTCGCGGGACAACCCTATGGCTACACCTTC,CASSSVAGQPYGYTF
.,.,TRBV6-1,TRBJ1-1,TGTGCCATGGGGGATAGGGCGGACGGGGAGAACACTGAGGCTTTCTTT,CAMGDRADGENTEAFF
TRBD1,many,TRBV20-1,TRBJ2-7,TGCAGTGGATTGGACAGGCTGGGTGGGGATAACGAGCAGTACTTC,CSGLDRLGGDNEQYF
.,many,TRBV20-1,TRBJ2-6,TGCAGTGCTACCATGCGGGGAGTCCCCTCTGGGGCCAACGTCCTGACTTTC,CSATMRGVPSGANVLTF
.,.,TRBV19,TRBJ1-5,TGTGCCAGCAGTATAGATAGGTCGCAGCCCCAGCATTTT,CASSIDRSQPQHF
TRBD1,.,TRBV28,TRBJ2-1,TGTGCCAGTAGGGACAGGGGGAGAAATGAGCAGTTCTTC,CASRDRGRNEQFF
TRBD1,.,TRBV7-2,TRBJ1-6,TGCGACAGCAGCTTAAGCGGGACAGGGAATAATTCACCCCTCCACTTT,CDSSLSGTGNNSPLHF
.,.,TRBV5-6,TRBJ1-3,TGTGCCAGCAGCGGGGGACTGATCTCTGGAAACACCATATATTTT,CASSGGLISGNTIYF
.,few,TRBV9,TRBJ2-3,TGTGCCAGCAGCGGGGGGAACTCGTTAGATACGCAGTATTTT,CASSGGNSLDTQYF
TRBD1,.,TRBV28,TRBJ1-3,TGTGCCAGCAGTTTGATAGGACAGGGGGCCGGAAACACCATATATTTT,CASSLIGQGAGNTIYF
.,many,TRBV20-1,TRBJ2-3,TGCAGTGCTAGCCCCGACAGGTTCGACACAGATACGCAGTATTTT,CSASPDRFDTDTQYF
TRBD2,many,TRBV29-1,TRBJ2-7,TGCAGCGTTGGGCTAGCGGGGGGGCACGAGCAGTACTTC,CSVGLAGGHEQYF
.,many,TRBV7-9,TRBJ1-5,TGTGCCAGCAGCGCCGGGAACAATCAGCCCCAGCATTTT,CASSAGNNQPQHF